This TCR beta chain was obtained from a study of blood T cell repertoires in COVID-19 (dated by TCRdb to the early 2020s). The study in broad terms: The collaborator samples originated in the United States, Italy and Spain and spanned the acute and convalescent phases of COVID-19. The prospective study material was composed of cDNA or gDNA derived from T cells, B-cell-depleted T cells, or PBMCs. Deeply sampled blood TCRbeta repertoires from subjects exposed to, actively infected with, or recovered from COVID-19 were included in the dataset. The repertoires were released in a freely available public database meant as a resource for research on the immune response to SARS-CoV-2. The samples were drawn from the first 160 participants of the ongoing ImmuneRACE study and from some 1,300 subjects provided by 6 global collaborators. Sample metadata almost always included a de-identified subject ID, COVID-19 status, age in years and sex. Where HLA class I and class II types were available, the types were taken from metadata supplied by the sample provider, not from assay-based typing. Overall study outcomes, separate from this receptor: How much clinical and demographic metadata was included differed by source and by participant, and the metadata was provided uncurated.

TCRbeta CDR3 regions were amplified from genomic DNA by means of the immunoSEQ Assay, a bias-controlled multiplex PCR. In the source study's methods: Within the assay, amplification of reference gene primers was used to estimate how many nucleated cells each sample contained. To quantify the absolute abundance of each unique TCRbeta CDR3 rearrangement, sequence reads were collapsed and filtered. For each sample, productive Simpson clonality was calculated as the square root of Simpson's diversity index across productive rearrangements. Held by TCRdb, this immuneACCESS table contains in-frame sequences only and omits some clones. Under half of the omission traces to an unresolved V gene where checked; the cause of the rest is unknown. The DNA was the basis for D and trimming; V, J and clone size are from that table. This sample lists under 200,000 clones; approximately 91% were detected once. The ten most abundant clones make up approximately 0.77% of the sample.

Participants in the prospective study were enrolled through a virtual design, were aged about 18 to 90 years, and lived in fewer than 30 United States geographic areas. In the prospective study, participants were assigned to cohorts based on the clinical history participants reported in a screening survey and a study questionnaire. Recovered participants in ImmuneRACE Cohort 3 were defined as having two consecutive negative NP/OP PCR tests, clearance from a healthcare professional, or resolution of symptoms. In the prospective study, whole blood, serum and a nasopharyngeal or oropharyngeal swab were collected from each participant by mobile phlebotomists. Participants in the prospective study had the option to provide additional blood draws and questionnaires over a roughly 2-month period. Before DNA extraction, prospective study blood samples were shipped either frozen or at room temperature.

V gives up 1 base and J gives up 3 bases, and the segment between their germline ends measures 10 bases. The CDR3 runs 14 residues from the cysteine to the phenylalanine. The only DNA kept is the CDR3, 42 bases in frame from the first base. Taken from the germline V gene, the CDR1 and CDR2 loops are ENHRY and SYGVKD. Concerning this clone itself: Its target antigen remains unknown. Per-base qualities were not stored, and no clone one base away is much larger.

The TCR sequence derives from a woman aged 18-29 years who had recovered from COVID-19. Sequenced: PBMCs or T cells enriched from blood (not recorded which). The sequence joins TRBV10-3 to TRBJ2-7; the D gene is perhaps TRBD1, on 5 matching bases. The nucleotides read TGTGCCATCAGTGAGTTACAGGCAAACTACGAGCAGTACTTC. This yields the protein CAISELQANYEQYF.